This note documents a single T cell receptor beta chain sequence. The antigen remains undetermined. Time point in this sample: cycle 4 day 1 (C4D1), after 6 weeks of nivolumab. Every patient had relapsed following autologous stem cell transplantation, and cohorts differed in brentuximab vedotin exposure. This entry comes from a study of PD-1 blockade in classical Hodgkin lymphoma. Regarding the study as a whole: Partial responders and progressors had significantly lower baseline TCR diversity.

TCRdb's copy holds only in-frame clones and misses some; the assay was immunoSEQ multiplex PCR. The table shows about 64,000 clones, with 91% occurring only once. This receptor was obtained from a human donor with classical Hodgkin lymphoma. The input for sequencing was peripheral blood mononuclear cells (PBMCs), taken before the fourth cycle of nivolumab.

The CDR3 sequence is CAWGPDFWTYENYEQYF. DNA for the CDR3: TGTGCCTGGGGCCCAGACTTTTGGACATACGAGAACTACGAGCAGTACTTC. The rearrangement joins TRBV30 to TRBJ2-7, with D tentatively TRBD1 (5 bases). This CDR3 spans 17 amino acids. The V gene lost 5 bases and the J gene lost 3 bases, with 26 bases spanning the gap. Germline V CDR1 and CDR2: GTSNPN, SVGIG (reference sequence).